The entry below describes one T cell receptor beta chain. The sample belongs to a study of blood T cell repertoires in COVID-19. On the study more broadly: The United States, Italy and Spain supplied acute and convalescent COVID-19 samples.

Individuals aged roughly 18 to 95 years were recruited from about two dozen US areas. Participants reported their clinical history, and cohort assignment relied on those reports. The CDR3 length is 14 residues. Looked up from germline, CDR1 is SGHAT and CDR2 is FQNNGV. V was clipped by 7 bases and J by 5 bases, with 14 bases between them. TCRdb's table, derived via immunoSEQ multiplex PCR, lists solely in-frame clones and lacks some. Of hundreds of thousands of clones detected, 75% to 90% appear once; the ten largest clones hold 1% to 1.3%. The sample comprised PBMCs or T cells enriched from blood (not recorded which). The sequence derives from a man younger than 45 who had recovered from COVID-19. The chain uses TRBV11-2 and TRBJ1-4, with a weak D call TRBD1 (5 bases). The CDR3 spells CASTPGGGNEKLFF. CDR3 DNA sequence: TGTGCCAGCACCCCTGGGGGAGGCAATGAAAAACTGTTTTTT.